This entry is about one T cell receptor beta chain. The antigen is unknown. This could be a read error, since a much larger clone is one nucleotide away. These data belong to a study of molecular identifiers for immune sequencing clone quantification. Whole-study results and caveats: Clones exceeding 20 RNA copies carried over 99% of effector molecules but under 1% of naive-cell molecules.

This CDR3 region has 17 residues. TCRdb re-called the PCR reads with MiXCR, one entry per CDR3 protein. The table includes 250,000 to 350,000 distinct CDR3 sequences, about a fifth detected once. Source material: naive CD8+ T cells from blood, with Jurkat cell RNA spiked in. Subset reported: FACS-sorted CD8+CD4-CCR7+CD45RA+ naive T cells. The sequence came from a human donor in good health. Some libraries in this study had Jurkat cell RNA spiked in. The rearrangement joins TRBV21-1 to TRBJ2-3; the D call in the table, TRBD2, was not verified against the DNA. TRBV21-1 is classified as a pseudogene. The CDR3 protein is CASSKVVRGTLTDTQYF. CDR3 sequence (DNA): TGTGCCAGCAGCAAAGTCGTGCGGGGTACTCTCACAGATACGCAGTATTTT.